A selection of T cell receptor beta chains follows, all from one sample in a study of blood T cells in healthy people across ages. TCRdb re-called the 5' RACE reads through MiXCR, storing one row per CDR3 protein. This table holds 650,000 to 1,000,000 distinct CDR3 sequences, roughly 35% found once. The sequenced sample was blood. Source of these receptors: a man aged 18 to 30 in good health. CDR3s include the opening cysteine and the closing phenylalanine or tryptophan. D genes are given only for firm matches. Expanded clones are given a class, and other clones once, few, many or no size at all.

J gene,clone size,D gene,V gene,CDR3 DNA,CDR3 protein
TRBJ2-1,many,-,TRBV20-1,TGCAGTGCTGAAAGGGTCAATGAGCAGTTCTTC,CSAERVNEQFF
TRBJ2-7,many,TRBD1,TRBV7-8,TGTGCCAGCAGCTACCAGGGACAGGGGTTTTCCTACGAGCAGTACTTC,CASSYQGQGFSYEQYF
TRBJ1-6,-,-,TRBV7-9,TGTGCCAGCAGCTTGTCGGGACGTTATAATTCACCCCTCCACTTT,CASSLSGRYNSPLHF
TRBJ2-5,-,-,TRBV25-1,TGTGCCAGCGAACAGGACCAAGAGACCCAGTACTTC,CASEQDQETQYF
TRBJ2-3,few,-,TRBV6-2/TRBV6-3,TGTGCCAGCAGTTACGCGATTCTCGGCTATACGCAGTATTTT,CASSYAILGYTQYF
TRBJ2-5,-,TRBD1,TRBV6-2/TRBV6-3,TGTGCCAGCAGTGCGTACAGGGGAGCTGCGGAGACCCAGTACTTC,CASSAYRGAAETQYF
TRBJ2-7,-,-,TRBV29-1,TGCAGCGTTGTGGGGAAAAACTCCTACGAGCAGTACTTC,CSVVGKNSYEQYF
TRBJ2-7,few,-,TRBV5-1,TGCGCCAGCAGCTTGCAGTTGACCAATGAGCAGTACTTC,CASSLQLTNEQYF
TRBJ2-7,-,TRBD1,TRBV13,TGTGCCAGCAGCTCCGGACAGGAAGAGCAGTACTTC,CASSSGQEEQYF
TRBJ2-2,-,-,TRBV20-1,TGCAGTGCTAGGTCCGGGAACACCGGGGAGCTGTTTTTT,CSARSGNTGELFF
TRBJ2-3,-,-,TRBV5-1,TGCGCCAGCAGCTTGGGCGGGGATGCTGACACAGATACGCAGTATTTT,CASSLGGDADTDTQYF
TRBJ2-5,-,TRBD1,TRBV9,TGTGCCAGCAGCCCACAGGGGGCGAACTACAATGAGCAGTACTTC,CASSPQGANYNEQYF
TRBJ1-2,-,TRBD1,TRBV15,TGTGCCACCAGGCAGCCAGGGGGGTATGGCTACACCTTC,CATRQPGGYGYTF
TRBJ1-2,-,-,TRBV12-3/TRBV12-4,TGTGCCAGCAGTTTGCTGGGGAATGGCTACACCTTC,CASSLLGNGYTF
TRBJ2-7,few,TRBD2,TRBV20-1,TGCAGTGCTAGAGATCGGCTAGCGGGGCTCGAGCAGTACTTC,CSARDRLAGLEQYF
TRBJ2-5,-,TRBD2,TRBV24-1,TGTGCCACCAGTGATGAGCGGGACCCTCAAGAGACCCAGTACTTC,CATSDERDPQETQYF
TRBJ1-4,-,-,TRBV4-3,TGCGCCAGCAGCCAAGATCGTGTGGCCGAAAAACTGTTTTTT,CASSQDRVAEKLFF